These 17 T cell receptor beta chains share one sample of origin, sequenced in a study of CD8 T cells in ankylosing spondylitis. Whole-study results and caveats: Among TCR beta sequences, a motif of eight or nine highly homologous variants appeared characteristic of ankylosing spondylitis blood.

Their antigens remain unidentified. TCRdb itself ran the 5' RACE reads through MiXCR, one entry per CDR3 protein. The sample contains approximately 400,000 distinct CDR3 sequences, 15% to 20% of which appear only once. The specimen sequenced was blood, either unsorted or a sorted T cell fraction (not recorded which). Receptor source: a male donor with ankylosing spondylitis.

The V call is TRBV4-2, the J call TRBJ2-5; TRBD2 aligns across 8 bases. Trimming removed 3 bases from V and 5 bases from J; junction bases left unmatched: 11. Germline loops: CDR1 LGHNA, CDR2 YNFKEQ. The CDR3 has 16 amino acids. Written as DNA, the CDR3 is TGTGCCAGCAGCCAGCTCGCGGGGGGATCATTGGAGACCCAGTACTTC. Translation: CASSQLAGGSLETQYF.

This clonotype appeared a few times. CDR3: CASRPDGEGIQYF. The DNA of the CDR3 is TGTGCCAGCAGGCCCGACGGGGAGGGCATTCAGTACTTC. The genes are TRBV28 and TRBJ2-4, with TRBD2 matching 7 bases. The junction had 8 bases not matched to a gene; V was cut back by 6 bases and J by 9 bases. Germline loops: CDR1 MDHEN, CDR2 SYDVKM. This CDR3 has 13 amino acids.

As to this clonotype: The junction does not match germline at one end; this may be a read error. The chain is built from TRBV3-1 and TRBJ2-1; possible D gene TRBD2, 6 bases. Germline V lookup: CDR1 LGHDT, CDR2 YNNKEL (reference sequence). The CDR3 loop spans 15 amino acids. The CDR3 reads CASRQVRGNYNEQFF. In DNA, the CDR3 is TGTGCCAGCAGACAAGTCCGGGGGAACTACAATGAGCAGTTCTTC.

The chain combines TRBV9 with TRBJ2-1; 9 nucleotides match TRBD2. This CDR3 comprises 16 residues. V trimming: 0 bases; J trimming: 6 bases; junction bases outside the gene matches: 7. Germline CDR1 reads SGDLS; CDR2 reads YYNGEE. Written as DNA, the CDR3 is TGTGCCAGCAGCGTAGGCGGGGGGGCGAGCTCCAATGAGCAGTTCTTC. This gives the protein CASSVGGGASSNEQFF. The full variable domain, its missing parts supplied by reference TRBV9 and TRBJ2-1, is DSGVTQTPKHLITATGQRVTLRCSPRSGDLSVYWYQQSLDQGLQFLIQYYNGEERAKGNILERFSAQQFPDLHSELNLSSLELGDSALYFCASSVGGGASSNEQFFGPGTRLTVL.

The table lists this clonotype with a few counts. The chain couples TRBV6-1 to TRBJ2-5; TRBD2 matches 12 bases. The CDR3 runs 15 residues. Per the germline V gene, CDR1 is MNHNS and CDR2 is SASEGT. V shed 2 bases and J 2 bases; nucleotides not matched to a gene: 0. As DNA, the CDR3 is TGTGCCAGCAGTGAACTAGCGGGGGGGCAAGAGACCCAGTACTTC. Residues: CASSELAGGQETQYF.

This sequence joins TRBV4-1 and TRBJ2-5, with D perhaps TRBD1 (6 bases). Germline loops: CDR1 MGHRA, CDR2 YSYEKL. The CDR3 has 14 amino acids. Trimming took 6 bases from V and 5 from J, leaving 16 bases between them. The CDR3 region has the DNA TGCGCCAGCAGTCGTGGGGGCGGCTGGGAGACCCAGTACTTC. Its protein product is CASSRGGGWETQYF.

The rearrangement links TRBV5-5 to TRBJ1-6; D possibly corresponds to TRBD1 (6 bases). The CDR3 has 14 amino acids. Trimming removed 0 bases at V and 6 bases at J, with 7 bases between. CDR1 is SGHKS, CDR2 YYEKEE, per germline (reference sequence). Here the CDR3 DNA reads TGTGCCAGCAGCTTGGGGACAGCTAATTCACCCCTCCACTTT. It yields the protein CASSLGTANSPLHF. The whole variable domain, filled in from reference TRBV5-5 and TRBJ1-6, reads DAGVTQSPTHLIKTRGQQVTLRCSPISGHKSVSWYQQVLGQGPQFIFQYYEKEERGRGNFPDRFSARQFPNYSSELNVNALLLGDSALYLCASSLGTANSPLHFGNGTRLTVT.

The chain couples TRBV18 to TRBJ2-2; 7 bases line up with TRBD1. V trimming: 0 bases; J trimming: 0 bases; junction bases outside the gene matches: 7. The CDR3 has 18 amino acids. CDR1 is KGHSH and CDR2 is LQKENI in the germline V gene. The CDR3 sequence: CASSPPGRGYSNTGELFF. The CDR3 region has the DNA TGTGCCAGCTCACCACCGGGCAGGGGGTACTCGAACACCGGGGAGCTGTTTTTT.

V and J are TRBV24-1 and TRBJ1-1; unclear D gene. CDR1 and CDR2 from the germline V gene are KGHDR and SFDVKD. V lost 4 bases, J lost 11 bases, and 13 bases lay in between. The length of the CDR3 is 12 residues. The CDR3 DNA reads TGTGCCACCAGTGACCCTTTAACTCGGGCTTTCTTT. Its translation: CATSDPLTRAFF.

There are a few counts of this clonotype. The gene calls are TRBV20-1 and TRBJ2-5, with D perhaps matching TRBD1 (6 bases). The V gene's germline CDR1 is DFQATT and CDR2 SNEGSKA (reference sequence). V was trimmed by 4 bases and J by 3 bases, leaving 15 bases between them. The CDR3 sequence is 14 residues long. The CDR3 sequence: CSAMNRATKETQYF. As DNA, the CDR3 is TGCAGTGCTATGAACAGGGCGACGAAAGAGACCCAGTACTTC.

This clonotype was detected a few times. The chain recombines TRBV2 with TRBJ2-7; tentative D call: TRBD1 (5 bases). Germline-derived CDR1 and CDR2 are SNHLY and FYNNEI. The CDR3 has 17 amino acids. The V end was cut by 3 bases, the J end by 0 bases, with 18 bases between. The CDR3 nucleotides read TGTGCCAGCAGTGATCTTAGTTTGACAGCAAGCTCCTACGAGCAGTACTTC. Translating gives CASSDLSLTASSYEQYF.

This chain links TRBV2 with TRBJ1-4; D is ambiguous. The CDR3 loop spans 13 amino acids. V was pared by 7 bases and J by 7 bases, with 13 bases between. Per germline, CDR1 SNHLY and CDR2 FYNNEI. The CDR3 nucleotides are TGTGCCAGCAATAAGTATTATAGTGAAAAACTGTTTTTT. It translates to CASNKYYSEKLFF.

The table lists this clonotype with a few counts. J is TRBJ2-2 and V is TRBV5-1; 10 bases fit TRBD1. In germline, CDR1 is SGHRS, CDR2 YFSETQ. The CDR3 sequence is 17 residues long. V was pared by 2 bases and J by 5 bases, with 9 bases of the junction left unmatched. The CDR3 coding sequence is TGCGCCAGCAGCTTCCTCGGACAGGGGGTGAAAACCGGGGAGCTGTTTTTT. Its protein product is CASSFLGQGVKTGELFF. Based on the CDR3 plus reference TRBV5-1 and TRBJ2-2, the full variable domain is KAGVTQTPRYLIKTRGQQVTLSCSPISGHRSVSWYQQTPGQGLQFLFEYFSETQRNKGNFPGRFSGRQFSNSRSEMNVSTLELGDSALYLCASSFLGQGVKTGELFFGEGSRLTVL.

This clonotype showed up many times. The J gene is TRBJ1-1, the V gene TRBV5-1; TRBD1 matches 8 bases. Germline V gives CDR1 SGHRS, CDR2 YFSETQ. Losses at the gene ends were 4 bases for V and 1 base for J; bases not matched to a gene: 6. This CDR3 contains 15 residues. The CDR3 DNA follows: TGCGCCAGCAGCGGACAGGGAGGAGGGAACACTGAAGCTTTCTTT. Encoded protein: CASSGQGGGNTEAFF.

This clonotype was picked up a small number of times. The CDR3 coding sequence is TGTGCCACCAGCAGAGAAGGTTCTGGAAACACCATATATTTT. It encodes CATSREGSGNTIYF. The chain links TRBV15 to TRBJ1-3, with D unresolved. Germline V gives CDR1 LNHNV, CDR2 YYDKDF (reference sequence). This CDR3 region has 14 residues. Trimming shortened V by 0 bases and J by 1 base, and 4 bases separated the two germline ends.

The rearrangement links TRBV12-3 or TRBV12-4 to TRBJ1-6; TRBD1 matches 7 bases. The CDR3 covers 18 residues. Trimming cost V 6 bases and J 0 bases; bases outside gene matches: 11. In nucleotides, the CDR3 is TGTGCCAGCAGACGGGACAGCGACAGGCCCTCCTATAATTCACCCCTCCACTTT. Amino acid sequence: CASRRDSDRPSYNSPLHF.

The chain employs TRBV28 and TRBJ2-2; D is uncertain. In germline, CDR1 is MDHEN, CDR2 SYDVKM. V was cut by 11 bases and J by 0 bases, with 16 bases left in between. The CDR3 runs to 15 residues. The CDR3 bases are TGTGCCTCCCGACCCCCCAGCGCGAACACCGGGGAGCTGTTTTTT. Its protein product is CASRPPSANTGELFF.